A single T cell receptor beta chain is shown here with its context. The data were obtained in a study of CD8+CD57+ T cells in acquired aplastic anemia. On the study more broadly: Recorded DNA amounts for sorted CD4+ and CD8+ cells had an average of 3.2 ug.

Patients who underwent sequencing had shown CD8+CD57+ cell expansion by flow cytometry. Diagnosis of severe acquired aplastic anemia applied to all patients. Untreated patients provided the blood samples, with no therapy given before sampling. Germline lookup yields CDR1 SQVTM and CDR2 ANQGSEA. V lost 8 bases, J lost 2 bases, and 13 bases stayed unmatched. CDR3 size: 15 residues. Genomic DNA was employed as the template in profiling TCR beta VDJ and CDR3. TCRdb reprocessed the reads with MiXCR, giving one entry per CDR3 protein. The sample lists roughly 250,000 distinct CDR3 sequences, around half occurring once.

The sequence was collected from a human donor with aplastic anemia. The chain links TRBV29-1 to TRBJ2-7; 9 bases agree with TRBD2. Sequencing was performed on sorted CD4+, CD8+, or CD8+CD57+ T cells (not recorded which) from PBMCs. CDR3 protein: CSQGGRREGPYEQYF. Written as DNA, the CDR3 is TGCAGCCAAGGAGGTCGGCGGGAGGGACCCTACGAGCAGTACTTC.